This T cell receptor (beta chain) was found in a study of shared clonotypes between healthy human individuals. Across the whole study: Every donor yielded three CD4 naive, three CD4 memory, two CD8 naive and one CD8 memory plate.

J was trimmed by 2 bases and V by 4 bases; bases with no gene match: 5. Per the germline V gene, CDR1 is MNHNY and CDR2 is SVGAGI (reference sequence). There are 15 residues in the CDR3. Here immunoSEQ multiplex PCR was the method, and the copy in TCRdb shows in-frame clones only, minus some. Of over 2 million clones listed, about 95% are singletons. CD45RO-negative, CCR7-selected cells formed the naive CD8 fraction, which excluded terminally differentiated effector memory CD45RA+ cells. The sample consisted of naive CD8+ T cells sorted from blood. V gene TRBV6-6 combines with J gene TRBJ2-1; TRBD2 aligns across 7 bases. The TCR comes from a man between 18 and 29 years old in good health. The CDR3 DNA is TGTGCCAGCAGTTCACGGGCGGGAGCCTACAATGAGCAGTTCTTC. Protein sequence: CASSSRAGAYNEQFF.